This T cell receptor beta chain was obtained from a study of cytomegalovirus exposure and HLA in healthy donors. Overall study findings and caveats: Specific recognition of CMV antigens was confirmed in vitro for a few chains (all CMV-associated).

The CDR3 covers 14 residues. V gave up 3 bases and J gave up 7 bases, with 15 bases separating them. Germline V gene lookup returns CDR1 MDHEN and CDR2 SYDVKM. The PCR contained 60 Vbeta and 13 Jbeta primers. Profiled with immunoSEQ multiplex PCR; TCRdb holds only in-frame clones, not every one. The data show roughly 120,000 clones, under 85% seen once. This clone was picked up one time. Antigen unknown. Sequenced: PBMCs. This TCR came from a man younger than 40 in good health and CMV-seropositive. This chain uses TRBV28 with TRBJ1-2; tentatively, D is TRBD1 (5 bases). CDR3 DNA: TGTGCCAGCAGTTTGTGGCAGGGTCACCGTGGCTACACCTTC. Translated: CASSLWQGHRGYTF.